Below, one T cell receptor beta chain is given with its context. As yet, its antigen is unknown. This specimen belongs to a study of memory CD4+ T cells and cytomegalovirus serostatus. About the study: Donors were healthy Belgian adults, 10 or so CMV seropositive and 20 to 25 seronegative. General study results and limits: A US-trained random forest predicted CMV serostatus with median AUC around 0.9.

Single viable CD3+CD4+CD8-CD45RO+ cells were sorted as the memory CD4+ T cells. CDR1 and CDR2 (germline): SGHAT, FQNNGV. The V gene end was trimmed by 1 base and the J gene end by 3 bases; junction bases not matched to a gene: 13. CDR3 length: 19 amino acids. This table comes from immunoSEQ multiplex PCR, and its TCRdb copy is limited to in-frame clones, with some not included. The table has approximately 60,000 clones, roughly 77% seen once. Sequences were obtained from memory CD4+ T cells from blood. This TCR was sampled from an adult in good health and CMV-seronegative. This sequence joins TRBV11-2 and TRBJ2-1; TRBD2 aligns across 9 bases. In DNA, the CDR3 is TGTGCCAGCAGCTTAGGACGGGAGCGGGCGGGAGGGCGCTACAATGAGCAGTTCTTC. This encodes CASSLGRERAGGRYNEQFF.